The following is a TCR beta chain sequence with its context. The antigen it recognizes is unknown. Base qualities are not provided; no much larger clone lies one nucleotide away. The data belong to a study of T cell responses to AZD1222 COVID-19 vaccine (dated by TCRdb to the early 2020s). A note on the overall study: AZD1222 recipients with second doses at about 4 weeks or about 12 weeks were pooled, because spike-specific TCR depth and breadth did not differ between schedules. Trial participants were enrolled into age subgroups of 18-55, 56-69 and 70-plus years, which contained roughly 140, 27 and 60 TCR-sequenced participants, respectively. TCR sequencing was performed for about 250 trial participants, of whom 207 were given two doses of AZD1222 and around 26 were given two doses of MenACWY control vaccine.

The CDR3 regions of human TCRbeta chains were analyzed by immunosequencing. Processing in the source paper ran as follows. Repertoire TCRs were checked for matches against a reference library of SARS-CoV-2-specific TCRs that had been generated using the MIRA antigen-specificity platform. Breadth was defined as the fraction of unique TCRs that were SARS-CoV-2-associated. Depth was defined as the fraction of total T cells that were SARS-CoV-2-associated. Each spike-specific TCR was assigned to its reactive spike region and to a CD4 or CD8 class using the MIRA data. Log10-transformed breadth and depth values were compared by one-way ANOVA with Sidak's multiple comparisons tests. TCRdb mirrors the immuneACCESS table, restricted to in-frame sequences. Some clones are absent from its copies; in checked studies, under half trace to an unresolved V gene, and the reason for the others is unknown. V and J calls and clone size are as listed in that table; D and trimming were resolved from the DNA. This sample is represented by fewer than 150,000 clones; nearly 95% of them were singletons. Jointly, the top ten make up roughly 0.96% of the sample.

The germline V gene (reference sequence) provides CDR1 SEHNR and CDR2 FQNEAQ. CDR3 length: 12 amino acids, cysteine to phenylalanine. Of all the DNA, just the CDR3 is kept, 36 bases in frame from base 1. V sheds 5 bases and J sheds 4 bases, leaving 8 bases between their ends. Sample time point, as interpreted from the label and publication: baseline before first vaccination. Samples from vaccinated people were obtained from the UK trials COV001 and COV002, which included a single-blind randomized controlled phase 2/3 trial of AZD1222 (ChAdOx1 nCoV-19) in healthy adults. Trial participant PBMC samples were collected at day 0 and day 28 after the second dose for TCRbeta chain sequencing. Summary of the overall study and its limitations: Reportedly, close to half of the unique spike-specific TCRs recognized epitopes lying outside the regions that are mutated in the B.1.351 and B.1.1.7 variants. The whole spike protein was spanned by vaccine-associated CD4 TCRs, and dominant responses were seen in regions 160-218 and 743-854. Conclusions about previously exposed vaccinees were limited because only six or seven AZD1222 recipients were SARS-CoV-2 seropositive at baseline. Participants were mostly white British, with more females than males. The authors suggested clonal diversity may have been underestimated. After two AZD1222 doses, spike-specific TCR breadth and depth were significantly higher than at day 0 and than in MenACWY recipients. No day 14 peak-response samples were available, so repertoires were characterized only after the peak T cell response. In the small 56-69-year group, the increase in depth fell short of significance, most likely because of low power.

Sequenced here: peripheral blood, sampled on day 0 of AZD1222 vaccination. The source of this sequence is an adult in good health. The sequence links TRBV7-9 to TRBJ1-2; the D gene assignment is ambiguous. The nucleotide sequence is TGTGCCAGCAGCCTAGGACTCTATGGCTACACCTTC. It encodes CASSLGLYGYTF.